This T cell receptor beta chain is from a study of blood T cell repertoires in COVID-19. Study-wide background: Acute and convalescent COVID-19 samples came from the United States, Italy and Spain. PBMCs, B-cell-depleted T cells, or T cells were the source of the cDNA or gDNA that made up the material.

J was trimmed by 3 bases and V by 4 bases; bases with no gene match: 7. Germline CDR1 is LNHNV and CDR2 is YYDKDF (reference sequence). The CDR3 loop spans 15 amino acids. Original handling: Cell counts per sample came from amplifying reference gene primers. Measured with immunoSEQ multiplex PCR; TCRdb has only the in-frame clones, and not every one. V and J calls and clone size are given by that table; D and trimming were obtained from the DNA. The table has some 240,000 clones, about 88% seen once. Participants were placed into cohorts based on the clinical history they reported. This chain links TRBV15 with TRBJ2-5; 8 nucleotides line up with TRBD1. Sample: PBMCs or T cells enriched from blood (not recorded which). This clonotype originated in a man aged 25 to 40 with acute COVID-19. CDR3 bases: TGTGCCACCAGCACCGGGACAGGCGAGGAAGAGACCCAGTACTTC. Residues: CATSTGTGEEETQYF.